The sequence of this T cell receptor (beta chain) was determined in a study of OX40 agonist ivuxolimab in advanced cancers. For the study at large: The study treated patients with ivuxolimab, an agonistic anti-OX40 (CD134) antibody. Partial responses were seen in three patients, one with hepatocellular carcinoma and two with cutaneous melanoma. Findings and caveats of the study: Which antigen the expanded peripheral T cells recognized is unknown. At 0.1 to 3.0 mg/kg and by week 6, CD4+ and CD8+ T cells in the blood had expanded clonally.

Concerning this clone: As yet, its antigen is unknown.

Profiled with immunoSEQ multiplex PCR; TCRdb holds only in-frame clones, not every one. The table lists about 22,000 clones, 80% to 85% of them singletons, with 36% in the top ten. The source was CD4+ or CD8+ T cells sorted from blood, collected in a trial of the OX40 agonist ivuxolimab. The TCR sequence derives from an adult with an advanced solid tumor such as melanoma, head and neck, liver or kidney cancer.

Written as DNA, the CDR3 is TGTGCCTGGAGGGGGGTAGGGGACAGGGGGCCGAACGGGGAGCTGTTTTTT. It specifies CAWRGVGDRGPNGELFF. The gene calls are TRBV30 and TRBJ2-2; 12 bases line up with TRBD1. The ends lost 3 bases at V and 7 bases at J; junction bases unmatched: 12. Germline CDR1 reads GTSNPN; CDR2 reads SVGIG (reference sequence). This CDR3 region has 17 residues.